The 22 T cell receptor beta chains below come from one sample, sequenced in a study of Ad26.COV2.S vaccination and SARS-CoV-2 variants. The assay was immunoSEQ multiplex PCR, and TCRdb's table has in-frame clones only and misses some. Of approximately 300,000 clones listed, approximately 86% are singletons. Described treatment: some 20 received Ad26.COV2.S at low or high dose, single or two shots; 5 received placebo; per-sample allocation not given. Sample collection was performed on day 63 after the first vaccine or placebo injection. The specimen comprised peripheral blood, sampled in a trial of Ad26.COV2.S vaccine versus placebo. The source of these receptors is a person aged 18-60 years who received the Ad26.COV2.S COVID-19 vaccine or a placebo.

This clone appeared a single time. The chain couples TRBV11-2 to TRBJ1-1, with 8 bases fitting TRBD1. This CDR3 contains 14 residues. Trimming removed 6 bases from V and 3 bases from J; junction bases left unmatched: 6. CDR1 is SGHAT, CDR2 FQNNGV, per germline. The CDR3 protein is CASSFIQGDTEAFF. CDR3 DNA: TGTGCCAGCAGTTTTATACAGGGGGACACTGAAGCTTTCTTT.

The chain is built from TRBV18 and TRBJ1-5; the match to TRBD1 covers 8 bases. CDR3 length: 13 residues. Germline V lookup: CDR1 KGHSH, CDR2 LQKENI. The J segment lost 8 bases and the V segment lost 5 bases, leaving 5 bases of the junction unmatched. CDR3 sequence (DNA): TGTGCCAGCTCAGCGACAGGGGATGAGCCCCAGCATTTT. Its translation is CASSATGDEPQHF.

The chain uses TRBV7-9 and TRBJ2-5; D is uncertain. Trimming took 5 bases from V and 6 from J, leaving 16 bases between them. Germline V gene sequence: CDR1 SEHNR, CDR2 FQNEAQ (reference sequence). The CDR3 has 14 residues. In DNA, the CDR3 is TGTGCCAGCAGCCGAGCAGGCAGTTTGCAGACCCAGTACTTC. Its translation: CASSRAGSLQTQYF.

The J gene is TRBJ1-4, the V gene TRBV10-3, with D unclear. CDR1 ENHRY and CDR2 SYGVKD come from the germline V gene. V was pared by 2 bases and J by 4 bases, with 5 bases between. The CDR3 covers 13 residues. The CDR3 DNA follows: TGTGCCATCAGTGAGGCCTTTAATGAAAAACTGTTTTTT. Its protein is CAISEAFNEKLFF.

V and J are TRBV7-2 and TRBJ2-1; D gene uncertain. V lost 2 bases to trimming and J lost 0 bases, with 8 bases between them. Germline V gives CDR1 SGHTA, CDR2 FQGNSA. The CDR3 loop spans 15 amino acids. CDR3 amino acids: CASSLFLGSYNEQFF. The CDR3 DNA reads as TGTGCCAGCAGCTTATTCCTCGGCTCCTACAATGAGCAGTTCTTC. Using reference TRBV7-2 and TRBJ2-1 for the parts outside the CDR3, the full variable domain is GAGVSQSPSNKVTEKGKDVELRCDPISGHTALYWYRQSLGQGLEFLIYFQGNSAPDKSGLPSDRFSAERTGGSVSTLTIQRTQQEDSAVYLCASSLFLGSYNEQFFGPGTRLTVL.

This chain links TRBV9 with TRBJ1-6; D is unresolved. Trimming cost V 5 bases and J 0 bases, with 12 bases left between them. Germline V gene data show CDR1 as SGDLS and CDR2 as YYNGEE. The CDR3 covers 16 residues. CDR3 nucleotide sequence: TGTGCCAGCAGTCGCTACAGTAGCTCCTATAATTCACCCCTCCACTTT. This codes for CASSRYSSSYNSPLHF.

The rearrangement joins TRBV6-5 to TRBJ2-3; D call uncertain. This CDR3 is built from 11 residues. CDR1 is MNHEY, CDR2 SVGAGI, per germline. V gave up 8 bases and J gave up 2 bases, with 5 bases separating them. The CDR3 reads CASSDTDTQYF. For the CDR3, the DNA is TGTGCCAGCTCGGACACAGATACGCAGTATTTT.

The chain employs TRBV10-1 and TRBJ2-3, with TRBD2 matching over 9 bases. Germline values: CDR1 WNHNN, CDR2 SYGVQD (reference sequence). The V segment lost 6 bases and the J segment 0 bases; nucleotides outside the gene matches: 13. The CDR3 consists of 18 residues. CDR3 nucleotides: TGCGCCAGCAGCCCCGCTGGACAGCGGGGGGCCAGCACAGATACGCAGTATTTT. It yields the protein CASSPAGQRGASTDTQYF.

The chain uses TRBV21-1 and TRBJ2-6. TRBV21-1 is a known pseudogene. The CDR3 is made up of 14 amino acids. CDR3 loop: CASSKGAGANVLTF. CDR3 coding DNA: TGTGCCAGCAGCAAGGGGGCTGGGGCCAACGTCCTGACTTTC.

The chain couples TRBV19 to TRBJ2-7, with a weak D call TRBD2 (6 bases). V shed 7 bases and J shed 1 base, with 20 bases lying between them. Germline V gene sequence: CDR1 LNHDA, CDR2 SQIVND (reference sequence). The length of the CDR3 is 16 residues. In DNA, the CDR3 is TGTGCCAGTACCAACACTTTCGGACTACTTTCCTACGAGCAGTACTTC. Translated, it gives CASTNTFGLLSYEQYF.

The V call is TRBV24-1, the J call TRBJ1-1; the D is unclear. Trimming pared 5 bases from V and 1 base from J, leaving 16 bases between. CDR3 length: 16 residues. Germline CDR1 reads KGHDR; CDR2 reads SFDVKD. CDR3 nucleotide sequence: TGTGCCACCAGTGGCCGGAAGCCAGTCAGGAACACTGAAGCTTTCTTT. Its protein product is CATSGRKPVRNTEAFF.

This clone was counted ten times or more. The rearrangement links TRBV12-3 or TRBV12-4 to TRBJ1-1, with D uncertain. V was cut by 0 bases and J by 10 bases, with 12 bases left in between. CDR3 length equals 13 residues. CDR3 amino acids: CASSLAQRFGAFF. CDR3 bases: TGTGCCAGCAGTTTAGCGCAGAGGTTTGGAGCTTTCTTT.

This CDR3 reads CASSLEAGGYTEAFF. The CDR3 coding sequence is TGCGCCAGCAGCTTGGAGGCAGGGGGGTACACTGAAGCTTTCTTT. The chain employs TRBV5-1 and TRBJ1-1; 7 nucleotides line up with TRBD1. V dropped 0 bases and J dropped 3; count of bases not matched to a gene: 5. This CDR3 region has 15 residues. Per the germline V gene, CDR1 is SGHRS and CDR2 is YFSETQ.

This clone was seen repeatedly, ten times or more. The CDR3 DNA sequence: TGTGCCAGCAGTTCTCGTGGGCCACATGGGACAGGAAAAGAGACCCAGTACTTC. Amino acids: CASSSRGPHGTGKETQYF. This sequence joins TRBV27 and TRBJ2-5, with 8 nucleotides matching TRBD1. The CDR3 sequence is 18 residues long. The germline V gene encodes CDR1 MNHEY and CDR2 SMNVEV (reference sequence). Trimming took 4 bases from V and 3 from J; bases not matched to a gene: 16.

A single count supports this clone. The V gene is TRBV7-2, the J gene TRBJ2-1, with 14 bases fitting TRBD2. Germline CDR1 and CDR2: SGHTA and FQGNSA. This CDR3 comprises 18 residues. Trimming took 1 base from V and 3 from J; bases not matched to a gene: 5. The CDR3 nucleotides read TGTGCCAGCAGCTTAGTCGGGACTAGCGGGGGAGACTACAATGAGCAGTTCTTC. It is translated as CASSLVGTSGGDYNEQFF.

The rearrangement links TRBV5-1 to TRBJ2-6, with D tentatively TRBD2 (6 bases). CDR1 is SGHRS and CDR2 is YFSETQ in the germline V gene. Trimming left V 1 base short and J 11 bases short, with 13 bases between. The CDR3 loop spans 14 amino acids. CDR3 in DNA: TGCGCCAGCAGCTTGCGGCGGGGAGGCGACGTCCTGACTTTC. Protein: CASSLRRGGDVLTF. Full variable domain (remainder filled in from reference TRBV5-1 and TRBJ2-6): KAGVTQTPRYLIKTRGQQVTLSCSPISGHRSVSWYQQTPGQGLQFLFEYFSETQRNKGNFPGRFSGRQFSNSRSEMNVSTLELGDSALYLCASSLRRGGDVLTFGAGSRLTVL.

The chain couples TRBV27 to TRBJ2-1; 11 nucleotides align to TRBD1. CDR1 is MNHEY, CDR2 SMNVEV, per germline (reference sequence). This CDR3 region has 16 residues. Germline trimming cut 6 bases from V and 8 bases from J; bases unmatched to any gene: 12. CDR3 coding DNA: TGTGCCAGCAGCCCCCCCCGGGACAGGGGGTTACATGAGCAGTTCTTC. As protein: CASSPPRDRGLHEQFF.

The chain's CDR3 is CASSRQGVNTEAFF. Written as DNA, the CDR3 is TGTGCCAGCAGTCGACAGGGGGTGAACACTGAAGCTTTCTTT. This rearrangement joins TRBV6-5 to TRBJ1-1; 9 nucleotides line up with TRBD1. This CDR3 has 14 residues. Germline CDR1 and CDR2: MNHEY and SVGAGI. The trim removed 5 bases at V and 0 bases at J, leaving 1 base unmatched.

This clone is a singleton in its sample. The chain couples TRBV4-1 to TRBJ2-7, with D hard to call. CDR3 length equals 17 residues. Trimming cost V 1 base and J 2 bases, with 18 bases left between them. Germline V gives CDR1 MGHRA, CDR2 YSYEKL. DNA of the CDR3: TGCGCCAGCAGCCAAGTAAGTGAGACACTAACCCCCTACGAGCAGTACTTC. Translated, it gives CASSQVSETLTPYEQYF.

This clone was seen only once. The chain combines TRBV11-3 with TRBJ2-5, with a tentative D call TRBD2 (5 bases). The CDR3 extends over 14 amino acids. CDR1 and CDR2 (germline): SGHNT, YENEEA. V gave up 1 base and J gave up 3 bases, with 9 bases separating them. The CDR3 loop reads CASSLGLTEETQYF. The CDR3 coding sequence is TGTGCCAGCAGCTTAGGACTAACCGAAGAGACCCAGTACTTC.

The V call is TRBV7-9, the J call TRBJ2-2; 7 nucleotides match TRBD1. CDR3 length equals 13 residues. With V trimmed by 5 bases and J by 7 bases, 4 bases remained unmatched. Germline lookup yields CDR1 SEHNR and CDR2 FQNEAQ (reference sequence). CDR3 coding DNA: TGTGCCAGCAGCCGTCAGGGGGTCGGGGAGCTGTTTTTT. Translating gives CASSRQGVGELFF. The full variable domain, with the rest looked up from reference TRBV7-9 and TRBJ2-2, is DTGVSQNPRHKITKRGQNVTFRCDPISEHNRLYWYRQTLGQGPEFLTYFQNEAQLEKSRLLSDRFSAERPKGSFSTLEIQRTEQGDSAMYLCASSRQGVGELFFGEGSRLTVL.

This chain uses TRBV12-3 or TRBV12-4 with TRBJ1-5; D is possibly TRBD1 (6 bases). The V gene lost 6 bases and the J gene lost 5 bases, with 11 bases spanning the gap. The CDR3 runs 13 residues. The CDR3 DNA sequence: TGTGCCAGCAGCCCTAACAGGGATCAGCCCCAGCATTTT. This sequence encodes CASSPNRDQPQHF.